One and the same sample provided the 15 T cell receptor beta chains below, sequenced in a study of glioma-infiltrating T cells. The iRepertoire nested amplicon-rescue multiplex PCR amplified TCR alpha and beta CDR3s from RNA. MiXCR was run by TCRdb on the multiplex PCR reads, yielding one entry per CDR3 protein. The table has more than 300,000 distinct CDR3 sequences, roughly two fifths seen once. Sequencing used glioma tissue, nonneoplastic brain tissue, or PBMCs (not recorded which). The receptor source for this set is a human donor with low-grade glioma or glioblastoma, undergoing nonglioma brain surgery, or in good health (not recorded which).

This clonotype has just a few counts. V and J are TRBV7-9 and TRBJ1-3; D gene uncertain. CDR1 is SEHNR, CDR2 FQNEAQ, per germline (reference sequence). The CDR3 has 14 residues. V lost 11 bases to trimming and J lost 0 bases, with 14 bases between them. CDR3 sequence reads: CAFQVPTSGNTIYF. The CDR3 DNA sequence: TGTGCCTTTCAGGTCCCCACCTCTGGAAACACCATATATTTT.

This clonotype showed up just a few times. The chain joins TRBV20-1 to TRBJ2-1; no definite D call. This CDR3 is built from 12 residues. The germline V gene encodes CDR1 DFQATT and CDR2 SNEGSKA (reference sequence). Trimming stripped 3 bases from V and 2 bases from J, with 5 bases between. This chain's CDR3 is CSARGPYNEQFF. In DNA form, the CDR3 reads TGCAGTGCTAGGGGCCCCTACAATGAGCAGTTCTTC.

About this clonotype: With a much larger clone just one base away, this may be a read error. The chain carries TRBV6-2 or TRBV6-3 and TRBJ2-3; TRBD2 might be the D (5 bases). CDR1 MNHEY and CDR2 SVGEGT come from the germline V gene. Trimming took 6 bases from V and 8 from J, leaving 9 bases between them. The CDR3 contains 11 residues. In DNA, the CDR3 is TGTGCCAGCAGCAATGGGAGTACGCAGTATTTT. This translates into CASSNGSTQYF.

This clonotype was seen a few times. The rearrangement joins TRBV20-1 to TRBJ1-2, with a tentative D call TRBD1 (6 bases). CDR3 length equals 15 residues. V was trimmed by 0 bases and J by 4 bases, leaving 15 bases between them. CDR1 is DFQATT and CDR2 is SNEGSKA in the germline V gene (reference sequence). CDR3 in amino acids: CSARDSLGAPYGYTF. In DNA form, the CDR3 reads TGCAGTGCTAGAGATTCGCTGGGGGCGCCCTATGGCTACACCTTC.

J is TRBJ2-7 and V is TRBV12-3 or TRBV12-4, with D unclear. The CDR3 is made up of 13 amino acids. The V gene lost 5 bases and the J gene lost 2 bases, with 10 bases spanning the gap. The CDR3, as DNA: TGTGCCAGCAGTGCCAGGATAACCTACGAGCAGTACTTC. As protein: CASSARITYEQYF.

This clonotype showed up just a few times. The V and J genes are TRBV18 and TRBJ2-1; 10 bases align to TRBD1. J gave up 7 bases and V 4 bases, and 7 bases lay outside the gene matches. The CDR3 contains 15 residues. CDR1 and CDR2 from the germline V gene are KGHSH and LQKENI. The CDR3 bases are TGTGCCAGCTCACGGGACAGGGGTCGCTGGAATGAGCAGTTCTTC. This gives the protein CASSRDRGRWNEQFF.

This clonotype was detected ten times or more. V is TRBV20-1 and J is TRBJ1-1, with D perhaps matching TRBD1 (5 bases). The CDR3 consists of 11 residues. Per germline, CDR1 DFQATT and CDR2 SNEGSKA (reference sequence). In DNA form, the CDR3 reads TGCAGCCAACAGGTGAACACTGAAGCTTTCTTT. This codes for CSQQVNTEAFF.

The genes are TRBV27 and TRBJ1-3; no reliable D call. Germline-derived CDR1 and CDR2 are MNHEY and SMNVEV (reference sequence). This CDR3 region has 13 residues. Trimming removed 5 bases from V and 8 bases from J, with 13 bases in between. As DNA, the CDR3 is TGTGCCAGCAGTCCGAGAGGGATGGACACCATATATTTT. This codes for CASSPRGMDTIYF.

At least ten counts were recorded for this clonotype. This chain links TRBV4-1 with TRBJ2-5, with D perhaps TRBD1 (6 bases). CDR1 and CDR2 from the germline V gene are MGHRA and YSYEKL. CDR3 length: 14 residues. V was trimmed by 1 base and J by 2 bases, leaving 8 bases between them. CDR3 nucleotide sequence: TGCGCCAGCAGCCAAGGGGGGCTACAAGAGACCCAGTACTTC. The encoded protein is CASSQGGLQETQYF.

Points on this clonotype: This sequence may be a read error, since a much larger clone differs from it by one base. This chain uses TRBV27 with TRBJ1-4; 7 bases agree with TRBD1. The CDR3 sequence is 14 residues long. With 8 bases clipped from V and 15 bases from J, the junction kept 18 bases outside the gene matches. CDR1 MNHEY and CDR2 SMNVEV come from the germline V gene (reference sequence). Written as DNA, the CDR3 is TGTGCCAGCCGCGTACAGGGGACTATTGAAAGGGTGTTTTTT. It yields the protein CASRVQGTIERVFF.

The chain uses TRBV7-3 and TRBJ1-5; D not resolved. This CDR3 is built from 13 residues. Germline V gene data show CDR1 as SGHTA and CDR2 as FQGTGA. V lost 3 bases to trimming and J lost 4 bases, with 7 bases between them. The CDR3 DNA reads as TGTGCCAGCAGCTTTGGGCCTAATCAGCCCCAGCATTTT. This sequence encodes CASSFGPNQPQHF.

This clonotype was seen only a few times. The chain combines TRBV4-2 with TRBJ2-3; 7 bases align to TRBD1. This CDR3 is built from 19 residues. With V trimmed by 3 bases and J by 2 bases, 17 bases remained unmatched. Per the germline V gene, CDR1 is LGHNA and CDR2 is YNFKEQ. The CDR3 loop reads CASSHAPVGGQEFTDTQYF. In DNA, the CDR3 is TGTGCCAGCAGCCATGCGCCCGTCGGCGGACAGGAGTTCACAGATACGCAGTATTTT.

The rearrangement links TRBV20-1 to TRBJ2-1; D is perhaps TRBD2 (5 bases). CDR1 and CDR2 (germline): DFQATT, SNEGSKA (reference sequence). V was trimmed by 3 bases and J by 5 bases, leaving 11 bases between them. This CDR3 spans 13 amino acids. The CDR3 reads CSASGGSDNEQFF. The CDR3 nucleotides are TGCAGTGCTAGCGGAGGAAGCGACAATGAGCAGTTCTTC.

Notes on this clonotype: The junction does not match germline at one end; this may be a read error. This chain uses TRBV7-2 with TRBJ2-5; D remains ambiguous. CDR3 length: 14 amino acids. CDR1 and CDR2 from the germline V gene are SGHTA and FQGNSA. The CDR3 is CASSLLTIQEAQYF. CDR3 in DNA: TGTGCCAGCAGCTTACTTACTATCCAAGAGGCCCAGTACTTC.

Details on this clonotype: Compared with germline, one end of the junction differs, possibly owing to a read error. This CDR3 is CATSDLRGNQETQYF. Written as DNA, the CDR3 is TGTGCCACCAGTGATTTGCGAGGGAACCAGGAGACCCAGTACTTC. This chain uses TRBV24-1 with TRBJ2-5; the D gene is possibly TRBD2 (5 bases). CDR3 length: 15 residues. The V gene's germline CDR1 is KGHDR and CDR2 SFDVKD.